This T cell receptor (beta chain) came from a study of OX40 agonist ivuxolimab in advanced cancers. Study summary: Patients were dosed with the agonistic anti-OX40 (CD134) antibody ivuxolimab.

Study-wide results and limits: Among T cells, CD8+ cells averaged more expanded clones than CD4+ cells. Some patients who did not respond also had low normalized T-cell clonal expansion.

Clones were sequenced by immunoSEQ multiplex PCR, and TCRdb holds only the in-frame ones, with some missing. This sample has 43,000 or so clones, with about 90% found just once. Germline CDR1 LGHNA, CDR2 YNFKEQ. J lost 7 bases, V lost 0 bases, and 4 bases had no gene match. The CDR3 totals 16 residues. About this clone: Its specificity is unknown.

This chain connects TRBV4-2 to TRBJ2-1, with 12 nucleotides matching TRBD2. The sequence came from an adult with an advanced solid tumor such as melanoma, head and neck, liver or kidney cancer. The material was CD4+ or CD8+ T cells sorted from blood, obtained in a trial of the OX40 agonist ivuxolimab. CDR3 in amino acids: CASSQEGTSGQNEQFF. The CDR3 DNA reads TGTGCCAGCAGCCAAGAAGGGACTAGCGGGCAGAATGAGCAGTTCTTC.